A selection of T cell receptor beta chains follows, all from one sample in a study of T-cell reconstitution after alpha-beta-depleted transplantation in children. TCRdb ran MiXCR on the PCR reads and lists one entry per CDR3 protein. The table has hundreds of thousands of distinct CDR3 sequences, around a tenth seen once; the top ten hold 23%. The specimen was peripheral blood, collected 180 days after TCRalphabeta/CD19-depleted stem cell transplant. All receptors come from a male patient aged 2 to 9 who had a stem cell transplant for chronic granulomatous disease, so the T cells may come from the graft donor. Both conserved end residues are part of each CDR3. Fields, in order: D gene, V gene, clone size, J gene, CDR3 protein, CDR3 DNA. A D gene is named only where the DNA matches it firmly. Clone size is not always given. Where it is, it says once, few, many or a class for expanded clones.

TRBD1	TRBV12-3/TRBV12-4	many	TRBJ1-5	CASDDRQGLGQPQHF	TGTGCCAGCGACGACCGACAGGGTCTAGGTCAGCCCCAGCATTTT
-	TRBV14	many	TRBJ2-3	CASSQISVDTQYF	TGTGCCAGCAGCCAAATTAGCGTGGATACGCAGTATTTT
-	TRBV7-2	many	TRBJ2-3	CASSAESRVTDTQYF	TGTGCCAGCAGCGCCGAGAGTAGGGTCACAGATACGCAGTATTTT
TRBD2	TRBV4-1	many	TRBJ2-3	CASSRSSGGEVTDTQYF	TGCGCCAGCAGCAGGTCTAGCGGGGGAGAGGTCACAGATACGCAGTATTTT
TRBD2	TRBV18	-	TRBJ2-7	CASAGGPSYELYF	TGTGCCAGTGCGGGAGGTCCCTCCTACGAGCTGTACTTC
TRBD2	TRBV5-1	many	TRBJ2-5	CASSSHLAGANQETQYF	TGCGCCAGCAGCTCCCACCTAGCGGGAGCAAACCAAGAGACCCAGTACTTC
-	TRBV28	many	TRBJ2-5	CASTSPWRAQETQYF	TGTGCCAGCACCTCCCCGTGGAGGGCCCAAGAGACCCAGTACTTC
-	TRBV20-1	many	TRBJ2-1	CSAEKTGTAWYNEQFF	TGCAGTGCCGAAAAGACAGGGACTGCTTGGTACAATGAGCAGTTCTTC
TRBD1	TRBV5-1	many	TRBJ1-1	CASSMMGQKGNEAFF	TGCGCCAGCAGCATGATGGGACAGAAAGGTAATGAAGCTTTCTTT
TRBD2	TRBV5-5	many	TRBJ2-7	CASSLVLAGGEQYF	TGTGCCAGCAGCTTGGTTCTAGCGGGAGGCGAGCAGTACTTC
-	TRBV7-8	once	TRBJ2-7	CASSVLTGSYEQYF	TGTGCCAGCAGTGTACTGACAGGTTCCTACGAGCAGTACTTC
-	TRBV19	few	TRBJ2-1	CASSISQLGYNEQFF	TGTGCCAGTAGTATTTCTCAGCTCGGGTACAATGAGCAGTTCTTC
-	TRBV6-5	-	TRBJ1-2	CASSYSPLPTWDYGFTF	TGTGCCAGCAGTTATTCCCCTCTTCCAACTTGGGACTATGGCTTCACCTTC
-	TRBV20-1	many	TRBJ2-7	CSARAPQGSYEQYF	TGCAGTGCTAGAGCACCACAGGGTAGCTACGAGCAGTACTTC
TRBD1	TRBV3-1	many	TRBJ2-1	CASSSLGGYQGDEQFF	TGTGCCAGCAGCTCCTTAGGGGGCTATCAAGGGGATGAGCAGTTCTTC
TRBD2	TRBV6-5	few	TRBJ2-7	CASSNPGLAAKYEQYF	TGTGCCAGCAGTAACCCTGGACTAGCGGCTAAATACGAGCAGTACTTC
TRBD2	TRBV27	many	TRBJ2-3	CASSPHWGRADTQYF	TGTGCCAGCAGTCCCCACTGGGGGAGGGCAGATACGCAGTATTTT
-	TRBV7-6	many	TRBJ1-5	CASSPISQPQHF	TGTGCCAGCAGCCCAATTTCTCAGCCCCAGCATTTT
-	TRBV20-1	many	TRBJ2-7	CSATATRASYEQYF	TGCAGTGCTACCGCGACTAGGGCCTCCTACGAGCAGTACTTC
-	TRBV12-3/TRBV12-4	many	TRBJ2-7	CASSKNYEQYF	TGTGCCAGCAGTAAGAACTACGAGCAGTACTTC
-	TRBV11-2	many	TRBJ2-3	CASSLAASTDTQYF	TGTGCCAGCAGCTTAGCGGCTAGCACAGATACGCAGTATTTT
-	TRBV28	many	TRBJ1-5	CASSLGQANQPQHF	TGTGCCAGCAGTTTGGGTCAGGCCAATCAGCCCCAGCATTTT
-	TRBV29-1	-	TRBJ1-2	CSALPPGGPNYGYTF	TGCAGCGCCCTACCTCCCGGGGGACCTAACTATGGCTACACCTTC
TRBD2	TRBV11-3	many	TRBJ2-1	CASSLVTASGRANNEQFF	TGTGCCAGCAGCTTAGTGACGGCTAGCGGGAGGGCCAATAATGAGCAGTTCTTC
-	TRBV12-3/TRBV12-4	many	TRBJ1-4	CASSPLNRKLFF	TGTGCCAGCAGCCCCTTAAACAGAAAACTGTTTTTT
-	TRBV4-3	many	TRBJ2-5	CASSQADFGTQYF	TGCGCCAGCAGCCAGGCAGACTTTGGGACCCAGTACTTC
TRBD2	TRBV5-1	-	TRBJ2-7	CASSLTSGGHSYEQYF	TGCGCCAGCAGCCTGACTAGCGGGGGGCACTCCTACGAGCAGTACTTC
TRBD2	TRBV20-1	many	TRBJ2-3	CSARELAGWVDTQYF	TGCAGTGCTAGAGAACTAGCGGGATGGGTAGATACGCAGTATTTT
TRBD1	TRBV20-1	many	TRBJ2-4	CSAFRTGEAKNIQYF	TGCAGTGCCTTTCGGACAGGGGAAGCCAAAAACATTCAGTACTTC
-	TRBV5-1	many	TRBJ2-3	CASSLAPATDTQYF	TGCGCCAGCAGCTTAGCTCCAGCCACAGATACGCAGTATTTT
TRBD2	TRBV28	many	TRBJ2-3	CAAKPTLAGGSSDTQYF	TGTGCCGCCAAACCCACGTTAGCGGGAGGCAGTTCGGATACGCAGTATTTT
-	TRBV15	many	TRBJ1-5	CATSRTLGTQPQHF	TGTGCCACCAGCAGGACACTGGGGACTCAGCCCCAGCATTTT
-	TRBV12-3/TRBV12-4	many	TRBJ1-3	CASSFFGPEGNTIYF	TGTGCCAGCAGTTTTTTCGGGCCTGAAGGAAACACCATATATTTT
TRBD2	TRBV20-1	many	TRBJ2-7	CSASLAGYYEQYF	TGCAGTGCTTCACTAGCGGGATATTACGAGCAGTACTTC
TRBD2	TRBV5-5	many	TRBJ2-1	CASRLTSGHYNEQFF	TGTGCCAGCAGATTAACTAGCGGACACTACAATGAGCAGTTCTTC
-	TRBV12-3/TRBV12-4	many	TRBJ1-5	CASSLEAQGSQPQHF	TGTGCCAGCAGTTTAGAGGCGCAGGGCAGTCAGCCCCAGCATTTT
-	TRBV28	many	TRBJ1-3	CASSWRTRTDSGNTIYF	TGTGCCAGCAGTTGGAGGACTCGGACAGACTCTGGAAACACCATATATTTT
-	TRBV6-1	-	TRBJ2-1	CASIQTGTDYNEQFF	TGTGCCAGCATCCAAACCGGGACTGATTACAATGAGCAGTTCTTC
TRBD2	TRBV20-1	many	TRBJ2-7	CSARELAGAVYEQYF	TGCAGTGCTAGAGAGCTAGCGGGGGCAGTCTACGAGCAGTACTTC
-	TRBV20-1	many	TRBJ2-7	CSARDSRLTKFYEQYF	TGCAGTGCTAGAGATTCACGGCTAACCAAGTTCTACGAGCAGTACTTC
TRBD1	TRBV5-4	many	TRBJ1-6	CASSSPSDRGRNSPLHF	TGTGCCAGCAGCTCGCCCTCAGACAGGGGTCGCAATTCACCCCTCCACTTT
TRBD2	TRBV15	many	TRBJ2-3	CATSRDRASGRTTDTQYF	TGTGCCACCAGCAGAGACCGCGCTAGCGGGAGGACCACAGATACGCAGTATTTT
-	TRBV29-1	many	TRBJ2-7	CSVQPDGPYEQYF	TGCAGCGTCCAACCGGACGGCCCCTACGAGCAGTACTTC